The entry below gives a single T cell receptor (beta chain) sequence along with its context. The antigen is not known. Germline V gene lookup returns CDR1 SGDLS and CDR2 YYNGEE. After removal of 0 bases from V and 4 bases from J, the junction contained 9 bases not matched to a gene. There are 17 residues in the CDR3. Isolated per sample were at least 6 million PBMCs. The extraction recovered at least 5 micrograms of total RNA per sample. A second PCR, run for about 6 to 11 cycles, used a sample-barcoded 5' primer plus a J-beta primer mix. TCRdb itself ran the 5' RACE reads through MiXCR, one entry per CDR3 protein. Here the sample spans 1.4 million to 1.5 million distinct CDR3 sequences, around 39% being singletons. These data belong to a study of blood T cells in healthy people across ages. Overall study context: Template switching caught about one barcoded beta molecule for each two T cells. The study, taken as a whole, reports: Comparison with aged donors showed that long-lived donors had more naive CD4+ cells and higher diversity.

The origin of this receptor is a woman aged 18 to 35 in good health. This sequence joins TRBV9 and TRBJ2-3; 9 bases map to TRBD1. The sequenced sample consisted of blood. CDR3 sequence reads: CASSVDVTGGGADTQYF. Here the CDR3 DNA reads TGTGCCAGCAGCGTAGATGTGACAGGGGGTGGAGCAGATACGCAGTATTTT.